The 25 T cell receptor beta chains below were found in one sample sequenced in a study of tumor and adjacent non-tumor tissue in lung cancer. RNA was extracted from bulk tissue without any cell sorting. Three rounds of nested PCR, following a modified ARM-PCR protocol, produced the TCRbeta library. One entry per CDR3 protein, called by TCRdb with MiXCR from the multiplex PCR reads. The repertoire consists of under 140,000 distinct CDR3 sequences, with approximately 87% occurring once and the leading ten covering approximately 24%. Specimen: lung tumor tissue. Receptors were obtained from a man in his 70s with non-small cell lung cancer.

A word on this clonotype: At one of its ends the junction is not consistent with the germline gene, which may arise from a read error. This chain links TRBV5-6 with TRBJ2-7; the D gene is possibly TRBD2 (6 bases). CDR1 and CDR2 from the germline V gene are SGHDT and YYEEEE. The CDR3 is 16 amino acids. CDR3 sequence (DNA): TGTGCCAGCTGCTCCGCTGTCCGGGACTGGACCTACGAGGAGTACTTC. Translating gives CASCSAVRDWTYEEYF. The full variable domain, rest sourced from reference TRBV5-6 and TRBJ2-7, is DAGVTQSPTHLIKTRGQQVTLRCSPKSGHDTVSWYQQALGQGPQFIFQYYEEEERQRGNFPDRFSGHQFPNYSSELNVNALLLGDSALYLCASCSAVRDWTYEEYFGPGTRLTVT.

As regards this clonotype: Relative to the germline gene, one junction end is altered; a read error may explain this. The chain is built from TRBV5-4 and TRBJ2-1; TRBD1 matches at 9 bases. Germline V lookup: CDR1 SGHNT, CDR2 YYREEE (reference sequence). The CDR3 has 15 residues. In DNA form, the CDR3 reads TGTGACAGCAGCTTTGGGGACAGGGTGGGGAATGAGCATTTCTTC. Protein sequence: CDSSFGDRVGNEHFF.

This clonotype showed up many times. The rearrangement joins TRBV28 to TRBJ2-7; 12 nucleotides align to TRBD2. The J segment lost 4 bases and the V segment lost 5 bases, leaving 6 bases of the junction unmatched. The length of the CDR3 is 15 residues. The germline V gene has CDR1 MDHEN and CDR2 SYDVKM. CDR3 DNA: TGTGCCAGCAGTCAGACTAGCGGGAGTCTTTACGAGCAGTACTTC. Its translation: CASSQTSGSLYEQYF.

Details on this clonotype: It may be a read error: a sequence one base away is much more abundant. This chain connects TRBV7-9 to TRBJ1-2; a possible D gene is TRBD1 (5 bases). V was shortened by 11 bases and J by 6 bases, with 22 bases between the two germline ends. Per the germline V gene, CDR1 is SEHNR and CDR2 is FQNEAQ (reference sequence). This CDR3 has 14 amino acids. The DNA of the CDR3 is TGTGCCTGGGGCGGGGTGTCCTTAATGCATGGCTACACCTTC. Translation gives CAWGGVSLMHGYTF.

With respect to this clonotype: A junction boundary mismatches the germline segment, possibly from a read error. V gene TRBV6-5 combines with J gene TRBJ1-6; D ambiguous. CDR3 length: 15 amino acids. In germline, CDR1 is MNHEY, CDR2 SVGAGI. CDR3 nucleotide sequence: TGTGCCAGCAGTTATTCCGACGGTAAATATTCACCCCTTCACTTC. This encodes CASSYSDGKYSPLHF.

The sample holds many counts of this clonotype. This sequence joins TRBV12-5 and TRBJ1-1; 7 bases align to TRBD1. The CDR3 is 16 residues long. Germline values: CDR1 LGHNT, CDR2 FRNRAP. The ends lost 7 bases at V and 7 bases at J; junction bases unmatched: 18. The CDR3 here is CASDTDRYTEPHEAFF. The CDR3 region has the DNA TGTGCTAGTGATACGGACAGGTACACAGAACCGCATGAAGCTTTCTTT.

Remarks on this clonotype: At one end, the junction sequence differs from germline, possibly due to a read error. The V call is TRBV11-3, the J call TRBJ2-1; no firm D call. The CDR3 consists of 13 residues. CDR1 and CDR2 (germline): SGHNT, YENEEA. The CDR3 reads CTSSPQTYNEQFF. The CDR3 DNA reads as TGTACCAGCAGTCCACAGACTTACAATGAGCAATTCTTC.

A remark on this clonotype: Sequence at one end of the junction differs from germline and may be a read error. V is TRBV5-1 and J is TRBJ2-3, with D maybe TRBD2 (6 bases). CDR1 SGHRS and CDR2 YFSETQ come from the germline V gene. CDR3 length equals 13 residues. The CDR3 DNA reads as TGCACTAGCAGCTTGATCCCGGGGGATACGCAGTTTTTT. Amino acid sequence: CTSSLIPGDTQFF.

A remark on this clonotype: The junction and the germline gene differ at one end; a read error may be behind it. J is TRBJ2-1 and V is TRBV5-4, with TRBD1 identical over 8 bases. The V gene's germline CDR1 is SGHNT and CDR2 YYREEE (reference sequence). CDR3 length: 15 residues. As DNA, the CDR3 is TGTGGCAGCAGCTGGGACAGGCATTATTACAACGAGCAGTTCTTC. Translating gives CGSSWDRHYYNEQFF.

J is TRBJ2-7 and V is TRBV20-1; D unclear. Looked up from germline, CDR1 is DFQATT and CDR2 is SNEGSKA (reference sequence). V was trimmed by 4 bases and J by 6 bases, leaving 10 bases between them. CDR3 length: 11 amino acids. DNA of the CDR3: TGCAGTGCTAATATAGTCTCCGAGCAGTACTTC. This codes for CSANIVSEQYF.

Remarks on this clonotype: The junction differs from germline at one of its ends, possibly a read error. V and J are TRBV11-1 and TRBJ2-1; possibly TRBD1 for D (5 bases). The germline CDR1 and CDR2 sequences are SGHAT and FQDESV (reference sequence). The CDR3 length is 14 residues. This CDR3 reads CAISLVTRADEQFF. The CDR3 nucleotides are TGTGCCATCAGCTTAGTTACCAGGGCCGATGAGCAGTTCTTC. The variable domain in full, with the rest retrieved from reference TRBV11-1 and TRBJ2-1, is EAEVAQSPRYKITEKSQAVAFWCDPISGHATLYWYRQILGQGPELLVQFQDESVVDDSQLPKDRFSAERLKGVDSTLKIQPAELGDSAMYLCAISLVTRADEQFFGPGTRLTVL.

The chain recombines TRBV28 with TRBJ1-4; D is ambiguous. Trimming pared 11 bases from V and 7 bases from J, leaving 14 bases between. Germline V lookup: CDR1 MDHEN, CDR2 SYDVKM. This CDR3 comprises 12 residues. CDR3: CACTGEREKLFF. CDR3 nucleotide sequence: TGTGCCTGCACCGGGGAACGTGAAAAACTGTTTTTT.

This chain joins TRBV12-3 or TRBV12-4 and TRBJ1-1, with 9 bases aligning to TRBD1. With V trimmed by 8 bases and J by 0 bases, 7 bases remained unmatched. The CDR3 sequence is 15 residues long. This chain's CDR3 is CASGRQGGLNTEAFF. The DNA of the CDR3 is TGTGCCAGCGGTAGACAGGGGGGCTTGAACACTGAAGCTTTCTTT.

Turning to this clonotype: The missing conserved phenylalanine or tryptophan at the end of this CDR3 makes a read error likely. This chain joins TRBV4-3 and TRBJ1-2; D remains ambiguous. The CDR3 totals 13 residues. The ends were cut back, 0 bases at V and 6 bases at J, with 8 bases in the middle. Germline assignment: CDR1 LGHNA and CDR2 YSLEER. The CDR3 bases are TGCGCCAGCAGCCAAGAGACATGGAATGGCTACACCTCC. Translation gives CASSQETWNGYTS.

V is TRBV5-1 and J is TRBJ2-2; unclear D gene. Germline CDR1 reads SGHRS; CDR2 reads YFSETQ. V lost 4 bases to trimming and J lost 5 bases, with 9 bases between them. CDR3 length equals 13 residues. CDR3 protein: CASSLTLTGELFF. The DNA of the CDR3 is TGCGCCAGCAGCCTCACACTGACCGGGGAGCTGTTTTTT.

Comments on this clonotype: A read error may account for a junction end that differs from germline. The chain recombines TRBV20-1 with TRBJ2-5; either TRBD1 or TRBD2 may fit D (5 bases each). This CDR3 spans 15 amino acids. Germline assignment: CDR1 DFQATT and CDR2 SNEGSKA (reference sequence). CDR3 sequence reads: CSARANSGTGETQYF. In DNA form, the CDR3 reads TGCAGTGCTAGAGCTAACTCCGGGACCGGGGAGACCCAGTATTTC.

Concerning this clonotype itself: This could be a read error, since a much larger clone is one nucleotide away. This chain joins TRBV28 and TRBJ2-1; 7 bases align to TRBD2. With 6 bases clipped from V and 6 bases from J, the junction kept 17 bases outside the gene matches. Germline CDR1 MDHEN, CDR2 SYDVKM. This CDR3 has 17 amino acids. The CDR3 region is CASRLEVGLADFNEQFF. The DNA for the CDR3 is TGTGCCAGCAGATTGGAGGTGGGTCTAGCGGACTTCAATGAGCAGTTCTTC.

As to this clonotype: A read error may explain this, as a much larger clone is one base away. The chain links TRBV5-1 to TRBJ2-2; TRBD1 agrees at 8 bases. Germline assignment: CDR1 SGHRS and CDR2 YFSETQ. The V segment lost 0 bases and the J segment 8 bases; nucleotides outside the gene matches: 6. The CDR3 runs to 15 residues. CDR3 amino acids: CASSLVTGDRGELFF. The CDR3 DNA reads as TGCGCCAGCAGCTTGGTTACAGGGGACAGGGGGGAGCTGTTTTTT.

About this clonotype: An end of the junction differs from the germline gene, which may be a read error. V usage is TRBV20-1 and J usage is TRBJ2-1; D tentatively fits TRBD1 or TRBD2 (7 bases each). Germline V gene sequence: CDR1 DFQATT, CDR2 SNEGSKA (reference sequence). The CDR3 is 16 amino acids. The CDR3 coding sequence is TGCAGTGCTAAAGGTGGGACAGCGGGAAAATACAATGCGCAGTTCTTC. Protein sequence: CSAKGGTAGKYNAQFF.

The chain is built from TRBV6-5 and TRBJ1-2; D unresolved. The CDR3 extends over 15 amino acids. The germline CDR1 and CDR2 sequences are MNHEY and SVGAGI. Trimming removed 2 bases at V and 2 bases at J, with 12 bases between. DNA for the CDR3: TGTGCCAGCAGTTACGGTGGAGGAGCCAACTATGGCTACACCTTC. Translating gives CASSYGGGANYGYTF.

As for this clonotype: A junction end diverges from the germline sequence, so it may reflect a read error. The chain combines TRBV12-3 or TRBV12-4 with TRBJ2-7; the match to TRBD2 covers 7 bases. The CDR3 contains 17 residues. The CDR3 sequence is CASTFWGGKVGSYKQYF. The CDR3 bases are TGTGCCAGCACTTTTTGGGGGGGGAAGGTCGGGTCCTACAAGCAGTACTTC.

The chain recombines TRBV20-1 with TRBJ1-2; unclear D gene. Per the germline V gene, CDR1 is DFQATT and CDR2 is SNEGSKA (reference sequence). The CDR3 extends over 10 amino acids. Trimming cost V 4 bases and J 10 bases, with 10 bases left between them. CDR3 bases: TGCAGTGCTAAGGGATGTGACTACACCTTC. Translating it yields CSAKGCDYTF.

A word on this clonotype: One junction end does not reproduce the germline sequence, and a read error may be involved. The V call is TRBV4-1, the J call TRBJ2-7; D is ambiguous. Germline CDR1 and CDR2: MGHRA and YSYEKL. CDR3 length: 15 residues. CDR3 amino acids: CASSHTVSTSYEQYF. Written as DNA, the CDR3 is TGCGCCAGTAGCCATACCGTCAGCACCTCCTACGAGCAGTACTTC.

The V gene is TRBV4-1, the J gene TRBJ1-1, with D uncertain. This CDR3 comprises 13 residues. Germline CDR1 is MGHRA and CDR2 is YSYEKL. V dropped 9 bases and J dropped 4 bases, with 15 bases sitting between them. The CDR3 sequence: CASSTHGGTEAFF. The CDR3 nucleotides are TGCGCCAGTAGCACCCATGGTGGCACTGAAGCTTTCTTT.

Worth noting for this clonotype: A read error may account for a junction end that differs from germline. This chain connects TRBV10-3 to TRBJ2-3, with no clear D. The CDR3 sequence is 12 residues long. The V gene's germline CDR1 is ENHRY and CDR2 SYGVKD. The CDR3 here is CAISVGIDTHYF. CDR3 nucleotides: TGTGCCATCAGTGTCGGCATAGATACGCATTATTTT.